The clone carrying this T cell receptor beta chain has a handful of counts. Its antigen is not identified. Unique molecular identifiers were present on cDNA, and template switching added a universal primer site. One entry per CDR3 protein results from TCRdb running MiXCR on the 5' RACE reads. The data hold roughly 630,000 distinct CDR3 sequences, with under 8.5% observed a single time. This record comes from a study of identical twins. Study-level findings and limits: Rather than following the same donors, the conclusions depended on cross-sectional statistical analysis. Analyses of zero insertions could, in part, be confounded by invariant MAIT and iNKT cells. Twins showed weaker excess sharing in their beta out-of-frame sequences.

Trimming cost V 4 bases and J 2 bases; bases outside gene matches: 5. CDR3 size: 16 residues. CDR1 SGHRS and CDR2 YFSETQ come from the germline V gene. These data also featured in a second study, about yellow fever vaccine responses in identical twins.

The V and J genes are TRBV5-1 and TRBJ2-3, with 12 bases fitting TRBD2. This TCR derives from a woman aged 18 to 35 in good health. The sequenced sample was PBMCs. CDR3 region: CASSETSGGFTDTQYF. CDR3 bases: TGCGCCAGCAGCGAAACTAGCGGGGGGTTCACAGATACGCAGTATTTT.